The source of this TCR beta chain is a study of siplizumab effects on memory and regulatory T cells. Profiled with immunoSEQ multiplex PCR; TCRdb holds only in-frame clones, not every one. The sample holds roughly 97,000 clones, over 90% seen once. Per the germline V gene, CDR1 is SGHRS and CDR2 is YFSETQ. Trimming removed 0 bases from V and 8 bases from J, with 12 bases in between. The CDR3 spans 14 residues. The sequencing input was Tregs sorted from blood. The V gene is TRBV5-1, the J gene TRBJ2-1, with D perhaps matching TRBD2 (6 bases). The sequence came from a human donor in good health. CDR3 nucleotides: TGCGCCAGCAGCTTGGGACTAGATCGGGATGAGCAGTTCTTC. This translates into CASSLGLDRDEQFF.